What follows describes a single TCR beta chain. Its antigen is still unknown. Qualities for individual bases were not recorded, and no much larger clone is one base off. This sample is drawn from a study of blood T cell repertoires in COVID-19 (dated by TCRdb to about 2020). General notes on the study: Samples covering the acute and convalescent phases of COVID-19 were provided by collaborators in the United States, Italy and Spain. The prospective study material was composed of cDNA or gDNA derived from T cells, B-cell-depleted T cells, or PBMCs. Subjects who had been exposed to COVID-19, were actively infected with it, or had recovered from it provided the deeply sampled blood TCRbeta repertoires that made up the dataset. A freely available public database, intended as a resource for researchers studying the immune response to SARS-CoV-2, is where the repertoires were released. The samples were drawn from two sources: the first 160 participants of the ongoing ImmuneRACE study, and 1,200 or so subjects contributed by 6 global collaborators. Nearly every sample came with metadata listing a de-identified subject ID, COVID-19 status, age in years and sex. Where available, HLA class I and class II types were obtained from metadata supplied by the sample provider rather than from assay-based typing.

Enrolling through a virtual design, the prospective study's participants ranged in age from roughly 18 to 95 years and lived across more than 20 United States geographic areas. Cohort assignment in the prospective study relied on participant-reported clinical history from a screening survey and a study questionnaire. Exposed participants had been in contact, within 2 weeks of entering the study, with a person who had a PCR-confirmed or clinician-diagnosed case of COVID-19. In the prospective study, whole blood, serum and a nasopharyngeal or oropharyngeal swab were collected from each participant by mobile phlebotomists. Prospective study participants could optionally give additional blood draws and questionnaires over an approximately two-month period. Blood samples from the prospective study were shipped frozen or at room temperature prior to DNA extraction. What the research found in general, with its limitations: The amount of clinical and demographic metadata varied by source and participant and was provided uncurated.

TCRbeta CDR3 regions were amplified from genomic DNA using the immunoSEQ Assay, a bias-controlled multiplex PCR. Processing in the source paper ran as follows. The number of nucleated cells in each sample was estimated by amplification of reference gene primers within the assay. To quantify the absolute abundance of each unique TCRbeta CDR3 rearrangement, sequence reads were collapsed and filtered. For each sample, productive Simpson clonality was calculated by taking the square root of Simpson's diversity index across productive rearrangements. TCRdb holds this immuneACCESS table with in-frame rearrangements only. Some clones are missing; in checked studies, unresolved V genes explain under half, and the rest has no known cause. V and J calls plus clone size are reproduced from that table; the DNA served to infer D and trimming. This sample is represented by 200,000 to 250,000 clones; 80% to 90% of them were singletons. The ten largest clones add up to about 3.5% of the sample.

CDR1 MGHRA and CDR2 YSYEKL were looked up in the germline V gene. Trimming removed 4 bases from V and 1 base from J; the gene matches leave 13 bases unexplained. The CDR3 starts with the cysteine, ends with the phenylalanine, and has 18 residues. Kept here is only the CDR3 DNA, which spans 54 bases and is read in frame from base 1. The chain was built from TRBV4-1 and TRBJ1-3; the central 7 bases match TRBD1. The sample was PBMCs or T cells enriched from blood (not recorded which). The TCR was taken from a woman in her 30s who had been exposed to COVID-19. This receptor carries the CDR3 CASSRTTTGPGSGNTIYF. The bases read TGCGCCAGCAGCCGAACCACGACAGGGCCGGGGTCTGGAAACACCATATATTTT.